The rows below give T cell receptor beta chains drawn from one sample of a study of early stage breast cancer tumors. The assay was immunoSEQ multiplex PCR, and TCRdb's table has in-frame clones only and misses some. The sample records some 72,000 clones, approximately 79% being singletons. Sequencing used blood. The receptors were sampled from a person in their sixties or seventies with breast cancer. Both conserved end residues are part of each CDR3. The D gene is left open where the match is weak. Rows give clone size only sometimes, using once, few, many, or a class for an expanded clone.

DNA	CDR3	V	D	J	size
TGTGCCACCCTGGGGGGCCCGAACACCGGGGAGCTGTTTTTT	CATLGGPNTGELFF	TRBV28	-	TRBJ2-2	-
TGTGCCAGCAGTTACTCGTCGGAAGACTATGGCTACACCTTC	CASSYSSEDYGYTF	TRBV6-6	-	TRBJ1-2	-
TGTGCCTGGAGTGTACCCACCAGAGGGGTTGAAAAACTGTTTTTT	CAWSVPTRGVEKLFF	TRBV30	-	TRBJ1-4	-
TGCGCCAGCAGCTTAAACCGGGCCGGGAGTTACGAGCAGTACTTC	CASSLNRAGSYEQYF	TRBV5-1	-	TRBJ2-7	few
TGTGCCACCTCAGGACAGCGGGGAGGGAACACTGAAGCTTTCTTT	CATSGQRGGNTEAFF	TRBV5-4	-	TRBJ1-1	-
TGTGCCAGCAGTTTATCAGGACAGGGATTGGTAACTAATGAAAAACTGTTTTTT	CASSLSGQGLVTNEKLFF	TRBV27	TRBD1	TRBJ1-4	-
TGTGCCAGCAGCTTAGCGCAAGCCAGGGGGGAGACCCAGTACTTC	CASSLAQARGETQYF	TRBV7-6	TRBD1	TRBJ2-5	-
TGTGCCAGCAGTCTAAACACAGATACGCAGTATTTT	CASSLNTDTQYF	TRBV2	-	TRBJ2-3	-
TGTGCCAGCAAACTAGCGGGAGATACAGATACGCAGTATTTT	CASKLAGDTDTQYF	TRBV7-3	TRBD2	TRBJ2-3	once
TGCGCCAGCAGCTCCGGACAGGGGGAAGGGGAGACCCAGTACTTC	CASSSGQGEGETQYF	TRBV5-1	TRBD1	TRBJ2-5	-
TGTGCCAGCAGTGTGCTAGCGGGAGATGAGCAGTACTTC	CASSVLAGDEQYF	TRBV2	TRBD2	TRBJ2-7	-
TGCGCCAGCAGGTCAGGATGGGGGGTACGTCAGCCCCAGCATTTT	CASRSGWGVRQPQHF	TRBV10-1	-	TRBJ1-5	few
TGTGCCAGCTCACCAGAACAGGGGACTGAAGCTTTCTTT	CASSPEQGTEAFF	TRBV18	TRBD1	TRBJ1-1	once
TGTGCCAGCACGGGGAGCTCCTATAATTCACCCCTCCACTTT	CASTGSSYNSPLHF	TRBV6-1	-	TRBJ1-6	-
TGTGCCAGCAGCTTGGGAGGGGGCGATGAAGCTTTCTTT	CASSLGGGDEAFF	TRBV5-4	TRBD1	TRBJ1-1	-
TGTGCCAGCAGCGTACGCCCCTCTGGGGCCAACGTCCTGACTTTC	CASSVRPSGANVLTF	TRBV9	-	TRBJ2-6	-